This is a list of T cell receptor beta chains from one sample in a study of Ad26.COV2.S vaccination and SARS-CoV-2 variants. TCRdb's copy holds only in-frame clones and misses some; the assay was immunoSEQ multiplex PCR. Counted here are roughly 250,000 clones, roughly 87% occurring once; the ten biggest clones make up just under 3%. The source was peripheral blood, collected in a trial of Ad26.COV2.S vaccine versus placebo. The receptor set was obtained from a person between 18 and 65 years old who received the Ad26.COV2.S COVID-19 vaccine or a placebo. The CDR3 runs from the conserved cysteine through the conserved F or W. A D gene is named only where the DNA matches it firmly. A clone size is listed for some rows: how often the clone was seen (once, few, many), or a class if it is expanded.

DNA | CDR3 | D | J | size | V
TGTGCCAGCAGTTTAGTGCTAGAGAATGAGCAGTTCTTC | CASSLVLENEQFF | . | TRBJ2-1 | . | TRBV12-3/TRBV12-4
TGTGCCAGCAGTCCTCTCAGGGGGACCACTGAAGCTTTCTTT | CASSPLRGTTEAFF | TRBD1 | TRBJ1-1 | few | TRBV6-5
TGTGCCAGTAGTGGGACTAGCGGGATCTTCAATGAGCAGTTCTTC | CASSGTSGIFNEQFF | TRBD2 | TRBJ2-1 | few | TRBV19
TGCGCCAGCAGCTCAAAGGGGACTAGCGGAATCACCGGGGAGCTGTTTTTT | CASSSKGTSGITGELFF | TRBD2 | TRBJ2-2 | . | TRBV5-1
TGTGCCAGCAGCCTATCGGGGCTGAGCTCCTACAATGAGCAGTTCTTC | CASSLSGLSSYNEQFF | . | TRBJ2-1 | . | TRBV9
TGCGCCAGCAGCCCGGTTGGAGCGGGAACCTACGAGCAGTACTTC | CASSPVGAGTYEQYF | TRBD2 | TRBJ2-7 | . | TRBV4-1
TGTGCCAGCAGCTTGGTTGGGGAAAACACTGAAGCTTTCTTT | CASSLVGENTEAFF | . | TRBJ1-1 | . | TRBV5-6
TGTGCCAGCAGCTTACCGGGACACCCAACTAATGAAAAACTGTTTTTT | CASSLPGHPTNEKLFF | . | TRBJ1-4 | once | TRBV5-5
TGTGCCATCAGTGAAAGACGGACTAACACTGAAGCTTTCTTT | CAISERRTNTEAFF | . | TRBJ1-1 | . | TRBV10-3
TGTGCCACCAGCAGACCCGGGACTAGCGGGAGTAATGAGCAGTTCTTC | CATSRPGTSGSNEQFF | TRBD2 | TRBJ2-1 | once | TRBV15
TGTGCCAGCAGCCGCAGGGGGGGGAATGAAAAACTGTTTTTT | CASSRRGGNEKLFF | TRBD1 | TRBJ1-4 | . | TRBV7-9
TGTGCCAGCAGCGGGATGGACAGGGCCGCTTTGAATTCACCCCTCCACTTT | CASSGMDRAALNSPLHF | TRBD1 | TRBJ1-6 | . | TRBV5-5
TGTGCCAGCAGCTTAGCGCAGCCAGGCTCTGGAAACACCATATATTTT | CASSLAQPGSGNTIYF | . | TRBJ1-3 | . | TRBV7-9
TGTGCCAGCAGTTACTCGATTCAGGGTCCCTATGGCTACACCTTC | CASSYSIQGPYGYTF | . | TRBJ1-2 | . | TRBV6-6
TGTGCCAGCAGCTTGGCAGGGGCGAAAGTAGAGACCCAGTACTTC | CASSLAGAKVETQYF | . | TRBJ2-5 | . | TRBV5-4
TGTGCCATCAGTGAGTCAGGGCGGGGGGCCACTAGGGATGAGCAGTTCTTC | CAISESGRGATRDEQFF | TRBD2 | TRBJ2-1 | . | TRBV10-3
TGTGCCAGCGGCTCGACCGAGGGTGAGCAGTTCTTC | CASGSTEGEQFF | . | TRBJ2-1 | . | TRBV6-6
TGTGCCAGCAGCCCGCTAGCGGGAGAGGGTGAGCAGTTCTTC | CASSPLAGEGEQFF | TRBD2 | TRBJ2-1 | . | TRBV3-1/TRBV3-2
TGTGCCAGCAGCTTAAGGCAGACGGCAGATACGCAGTATTTT | CASSLRQTADTQYF | . | TRBJ2-3 | . | TRBV11-3
TGTGCCACCGGGGCCTCCTACGAGCAGTACTTC | CATGASYEQYF | . | TRBJ2-7 | . | TRBV7-9
TGTGCCAGCAGTTACGGTTCTAATGAAAAACTGTTTTTT | CASSYGSNEKLFF | . | TRBJ1-4 | . | TRBV6-5
TGTGCCATCAGTGAGTCTTACTTTTCTAGGGATTATAGCAATCAGCCCCAGCATTTT | CAISESYFSRDYSNQPQHF | . | TRBJ1-5 | few | TRBV10-3